This is a list of T cell receptor beta chains from one sample in a study of T cells in Graves' hyperthyroidism and ophthalmopathy. TCRdb ran MiXCR on the multiplex PCR reads and lists one entry per CDR3 protein. The sample yields 550,000 to 600,000 distinct CDR3 sequences, around 46% seen once. Sample: peripheral blood or thyroid tissue (not recorded which). The receptors derive from an adult woman with Graves' disease, either hyperthyroidism or ophthalmopathy (not recorded which). The CDR3 runs from the conserved cysteine through the conserved F or W. D genes are given only for firm matches. A row's size may be missing; if present it is once, few, many or a size class.

V	J	size	D	DNA	CDR3
TRBV25-1	TRBJ1-2	NA	NA	TGTGCCAGCAGTGAAGGTGGAGGGCTCAATGGCTACACCTTC	CASSEGGGLNGYTF
TRBV19	TRBJ2-2	many	TRBD2	TGTGCCAGTAGGACCTTGGCGGGAGGACCCGGGGAGCTGTTTTTT	CASRTLAGGPGELFF
TRBV24-1	TRBJ2-7	many	NA	TGTGCCACCAGTGATACCGGGACGGCAGCCTACGAGCAGTACTTC	CATSDTGTAAYEQYF
TRBV13	TRBJ2-7	many	TRBD2	TGTGCCAGCCAAGCGGGAGGTGGGGAGCAGTACTTC	CASQAGGGEQYF
TRBV4-1	TRBJ1-1	many	TRBD1	TGCGCCAGCAGTTATGGCGTTGGACAGGGGAACACTGAAGCTTTCTTT	CASSYGVGQGNTEAFF
TRBV24-1	TRBJ2-5	NA	NA	TGTGCCACCAGTGATCCGGTAGGGAACCAAGAGACCCAGTACTTC	CATSDPVGNQETQYF
TRBV7-9	TRBJ1-2	many	NA	TGTGCCAGCAGCTTAGGAGAATCTGGGGTGGGCTATGGCTACACCTTC	CASSLGESGVGYGYTF
TRBV20-1	TRBJ1-1	NA	NA	TGCAGTGCTAGAGGGGGGAAGGTCGAGACTGAAGCTTTCTTT	CSARGGKVETEAFF
TRBV25-1	TRBJ1-2	many	NA	TGTGCCAGCAGTGAAACTCGTGGCTACACCTTC	CASSETRGYTF
TRBV10-3	TRBJ1-2	NA	NA	TGTGCCATCAGTGCCTGGCTGAGCTATGGCTACACCTTC	CAISAWLSYGYTF
TRBV15	TRBJ1-2	many	NA	TGTGCCACCAGCAGAGATCTTCTAAACTATGGCTACACCTTC	CATSRDLLNYGYTF
TRBV20-1	TRBJ1-4	NA	NA	TGCAGTGCTGGAGACCTTGGGGGGCGTGCTATTGTACGTGAAAAACTGTTTTTT	CSAGDLGGRAIVREKLFF
TRBV6-4	TRBJ2-3	many	TRBD2	TGTGCCAGCGCTTTCGTCAGCGGGAGTCGAGATACGCAGTATTTT	CASAFVSGSRDTQYF
TRBV9	TRBJ2-7	many	TRBD2	TGTGCCAGCAGCGTAGATTCTAGCGGATACTACGAGCAGTACTTC	CASSVDSSGYYEQYF
TRBV29-1	TRBJ2-7	NA	TRBD2	TGCAGCAGTGAACGGGCTAGCGGGATCTACGAGCAGTACTTC	CSSERASGIYEQYF
TRBV7-9	TRBJ1-2	many	NA	TGTGCCAGCAGCTGGGACGGGCTCGGCGGCTACACCTTC	CASSWDGLGGYTF
TRBV7-9	TRBJ1-2	NA	TRBD1	TGTGCCAGCACCCCTGAACCGGGACAGGTATCGGGCTACACCTTC	CASTPEPGQVSGYTF
TRBV15	TRBJ1-1	NA	NA	TGTGCCACCAGCAGTGCCTCCCGACCCGCCGGGCGTGAAGCTTTCTTT	CATSSASRPAGREAFF
TRBV11-2	TRBJ2-5	NA	NA	TGTGCCAGCAGCTTAGCGGAGCCCTGGTACCAAGAGACCCAGTACTTC	CASSLAEPWYQETQYF
TRBV11-3	TRBJ2-6	NA	NA	TGTGCCAGCAGCCCAGGGTTCGGCGTTGGGGCCAACGTCCTGACTTTC	CASSPGFGVGANVLTF
TRBV7-3	TRBJ2-2	many	NA	TGTGCCAGCAGCTTGACTAGTAGCACCGGGGAGCTGTTTTTT	CASSLTSSTGELFF
TRBV10-3	TRBJ2-7	NA	NA	TGTGCCATCAGTGAGTCGCGGGACGGTCGCTACGAGCAGTACTTC	CAISESRDGRYEQYF
TRBV7-2	TRBJ1-1	NA	TRBD1	TGTGCCAGCAGCTCCCGCGACAGGGTCCTCACCAATAACACTGAAGCTTTCTTT	CASSSRDRVLTNNTEAFF
TRBV11-2	TRBJ2-7	NA	TRBD1	TGTGCCAGCAGCTTAGTCAGACAGGGGGCGTGGGAGTGGGGCGTCGAGCAGTACTTC	CASSLVRQGAWEWGVEQYF
TRBV4-1	TRBJ1-1	NA	NA	TGCGCCAGCAGCCAAAGGGGCGCGAGAGCTTTCTTT	CASSQRGARAFF
TRBV20-1	TRBJ1-4	many	TRBD1	TGCAGTGCCCCGGGACAGGGTTATGAAAAACTGTTTTTT	CSAPGQGYEKLFF
TRBV20-1	TRBJ1-4	NA	NA	TGCAGTGCCAGCGGGACGCTCAATGAAAAACTGTTTTTT	CSASGTLNEKLFF
TRBV20-1	TRBJ1-6	once	NA	TGCAGTGCTAGAGGGGGGCGGGATAATTCACCCCTCCACTTT	CSARGGRDNSPLHF
TRBV2	TRBJ1-2	once	NA	TGTGCCAGCAGTGAGTGGGCGAGCTATGGCTACACCTTC	CASSEWASYGYTF
TRBV4-2	TRBJ2-5	many	TRBD2	TGTGCCAGCAGCCCCCTTTCGTTGGTGGAGCGGGAGGGCCGGGAGACCCAGTACTTC	CASSPLSLVEREGRETQYF
TRBV7-3	TRBJ1-1	NA	NA	TGTGCCAGCAGCTCTACGGGGAGTGGAGCTTTCTTT	CASSSTGSGAFF
TRBV6-4	TRBJ1-2	NA	NA	TGTGCCAGCAGTTACTTGGGGACCTATGGCTACACCTTC	CASSYLGTYGYTF
TRBV2	TRBJ1-5	many	NA	TGCGCCAGCAGTGGACGGAGCAATCAGCCCCAGCATTTT	CASSGRSNQPQHF
TRBV15	TRBJ2-7	few	NA	TGTGCCACCAGTCTGCTCAGGGACGAGCAGTACTTC	CATSLLRDEQYF
TRBV10-3	TRBJ1-5	NA	NA	TGTGCCATCAGTGCTAGAGACAGAAAGAGGGGCAATCAGCCCCAGCATTTT	CAISARDRKRGNQPQHF
TRBV7-9	TRBJ2-7	many	NA	TGTGCCAGCAGCTCACCGACAACCGAGCAGTACTTC	CASSSPTTEQYF
TRBV10-3	TRBJ1-1	many	TRBD1	TGTGCCACCGGGACAGGGGGCACTGAAGCTTTCTTT	CATGTGGTEAFF
TRBV7-9	TRBJ1-1	few	TRBD1	TGTGCCAGCAGCTCCCCGGGTGGGACAGGCTCCGCTTTCTTT	CASSSPGGTGSAFF
TRBV20-1	TRBJ1-5	once	NA	TGCAGTGCTCAAGACATGATGGGTCAGCCCCAGCATTTT	CSAQDMMGQPQHF
TRBV29-1	TRBJ2-7	NA	TRBD2	TGCAGCGTTGAAGATCTCGGAGCGGGAGAAAACGAGCAGTACTTC	CSVEDLGAGENEQYF
TRBV7-3	TRBJ2-2	many	NA	TGTGCCAGCAGCGCCTGGTCGGGGAAGACCGGGGAGCTGTTTTTT	CASSAWSGKTGELFF
TRBV20-1	TRBJ1-2	many	TRBD1	TGCAGTGCTAGAGATACTCTTTTGAGGGGGCGCAGCTATGGCTACACCTTC	CSARDTLLRGRSYGYTF
TRBV4-1	TRBJ1-3	many	NA	TGCGCCAGCAGCCAAGATGGGGGGACATACTCTGGAAACACCATATATTTT	CASSQDGGTYSGNTIYF
TRBV29-1	TRBJ1-2	few	NA	TGCAGCGTTGAACATTATCGAGGAGGGGACTATGGCTACACCTTC	CSVEHYRGGDYGYTF
TRBV19	TRBJ2-6	few	NA	TGTGCCAGTAGTATATCTCCCCTGGGGTGGGCTGGCTCTGGGGCCAACGTCCTGACTTTC	CASSISPLGWAGSGANVLTF
TRBV29-1	TRBJ2-7	few	NA	TGCAGCGTGCTAAGTGGACGTTCGGCCTCCTACGAGCAGTACTTC	CSVLSGRSASYEQYF
TRBV2	TRBJ1-5	many	TRBD1	TGTGCCAGCAGTGCGGACAGGGTCTCTTCGTCGCCCCAGCATTTT	CASSADRVSSSPQHF
TRBV10-3	TRBJ1-1	NA	TRBD1	TGTGCCATCAGTGAGTCAGGACAGGGAAAGACTGAAGCTTTCTTT	CAISESGQGKTEAFF
TRBV20-1	TRBJ2-5	NA	NA	TGCAGTGCAATGCTGATCGGGGGCTGGGAGACCCAGTACTTC	CSAMLIGGWETQYF
TRBV2	TRBJ2-2	NA	NA	TGTGCCAGCAGTGGGACTGGGCCCTCGAACACTGGGGAGCTGTTTTTT	CASSGTGPSNTGELFF
TRBV15	TRBJ1-5	NA	NA	TGTGCCACCAGCATAGAGGAGTCAGGGCCCCAGCATTTT	CATSIEESGPQHF
TRBV12-3/TRBV12-4	TRBJ2-5	many	NA	TGTGCCAGCAGTTTCGCTCAACAAGAGACCCAGTACTTC	CASSFAQQETQYF
TRBV9	TRBJ1-3	many	NA	TGTGCCAGCAGCGTAGGACAGCCTGGAAACACCATATATTTT	CASSVGQPGNTIYF
TRBV7-9	TRBJ1-5	NA	NA	TGTGCCAGCAGCTTATTAGGAACGGGACAGCCCCAGCATTTT	CASSLLGTGQPQHF
TRBV2	TRBJ1-5	NA	NA	TGTGCCAGCCCCTCAGGGCTCGGGAATCAGCCCCAGCATTTT	CASPSGLGNQPQHF
TRBV20-1	TRBJ1-5	many	TRBD1	TGCAGTGCAAGGGACAGGGTTAGGAGCAATCAGCCCCAGCATTTT	CSARDRVRSNQPQHF
TRBV25-1	TRBJ1-1	NA	NA	TGTGCCAACACCCTGACGGGGGTATCTGAAGCTTTCTTT	CANTLTGVSEAFF
TRBV24-1	TRBJ1-5	many	NA	TGTGCCACCAGTGAGACAGGACGGAGCAATCAGCCCCAGCATTTT	CATSETGRSNQPQHF
TRBV4-1	TRBJ2-2	NA	NA	TGCGCCAGCAGCCAAGTAGGGTTGAACACCGGGGAGCTGTTTTTT	CASSQVGLNTGELFF
TRBV7-2	TRBJ2-7	NA	TRBD1	TGTGCCAGCAGTCCATCCTGGCAGGGGGCTTACGAGCAGTACTTC	CASSPSWQGAYEQYF